Listed below are T cell receptor beta chains from one sample, sequenced in a study of blood T cell repertoires in COVID-19. The assay was immunoSEQ multiplex PCR, and TCRdb's table has in-frame clones only and misses some. The data hold about 180,000 clones, with around 87% observed a single time. Sequenced input: peripheral blood. Source of these receptors: a man aged 60-69 years with COVID-19, enrolled during active disease. Both conserved end residues are part of each CDR3. A D gene is named only where the DNA matches it firmly. Clone size, where shown, is once, few, many, or a class for clones that have expanded.

d_call	j_call	clone_size	v_call	cdr3_aa	cdr3_nt
.	TRBJ1-2	.	TRBV12-3/TRBV12-4	CASSLQGYDGYTF	TGTGCCAGCAGTTTACAGGGTTATGATGGCTACACCTTC
.	TRBJ2-2	.	TRBV12-2	CASRLARQGVPGELFF	TGTGCAAGTCGCTTAGCGCGGCAGGGGGTCCCCGGGGAGCTGTTTTTT
TRBD2	TRBJ2-3	.	TRBV5-1	CASSFGAGVNTDTQYF	TGCGCCAGCAGCTTTGGAGCGGGAGTGAACACAGATACGCAGTATTTT
TRBD2	TRBJ2-6	.	TRBV18	CASSQGRAGANVLTF	TGTGCCAGCTCACAGGGGAGGGCTGGGGCCAACGTCCTGACTTTC
.	TRBJ1-5	once	TRBV11-2	CASSSEGFSNQPQHF	TGTGCCAGCAGCTCGGAGGGATTCAGCAATCAGCCCCAGCATTTT
.	TRBJ2-1	.	TRBV3-1/TRBV3-2	CASSLAYNEQFF	TGTGCCAGCAGCCTAGCGTACAATGAGCAGTTCTTC
TRBD1	TRBJ2-1	.	TRBV24-1	CATSDPRQGGNEQFF	TGTGCCACCAGTGACCCCAGACAGGGGGGGAATGAGCAGTTCTTC
.	TRBJ1-4	.	TRBV7-6	CASSPSLGQDGKLFF	TGTGCCAGCAGCCCCTCTTTGGGGCAGGACGGGAAACTGTTTTTT
.	TRBJ2-7	.	TRBV6-5	CASTGLGDSTYEQYF	TGTGCCAGCACCGGGTTGGGGGACTCCACTTACGAGCAGTACTTC
.	TRBJ1-1	.	TRBV29-1	CSVAAGEGTEAFF	TGCAGCGTTGCAGCAGGGGAGGGGACTGAAGCTTTCTTT
.	TRBJ2-5	.	TRBV27	CASRGAGETQYF	TGTGCCAGCCGGGGGGCCGGGGAGACCCAGTACTTC
.	TRBJ1-5	.	TRBV3-1/TRBV3-2	CASSRGDNQPQHF	TGTGCCAGCAGCCGGGGGGACAATCAGCCCCAGCATTTT
TRBD1	TRBJ1-3	.	TRBV18	CASSSTGGMTGNTIYF	TGTGCCAGCTCGTCTACAGGGGGCATGACTGGAAACACCATATATTTT
TRBD1	TRBJ1-4	.	TRBV4-1	CASSQDEGAINEKLFF	TGCGCCAGCAGCCAAGATGAGGGGGCAATTAATGAAAAACTGTTTTTT
.	TRBJ1-6	.	TRBV6-2/TRBV6-3	CASSYAGTGTNSPLHF	TGTGCCAGCAGTTACGCCGGAACAGGGACTAATTCACCCCTCCACTTT
TRBD1	TRBJ1-1	.	TRBV18	CASSRDRANTEAFF	TGTGCCAGCTCGCGGGACAGAGCGAACACTGAAGCTTTCTTT
TRBD2	TRBJ2-7	once	TRBV11-3	CASSGRAWIDGEQYF	TGTGCCAGCAGCGGGAGGGCCTGGATTGACGGCGAGCAGTACTTC
.	TRBJ1-2	.	TRBV6-6	CASSYYRETNYGYTF	TGTGCCAGCAGTTATTACAGAGAGACTAACTATGGCTACACCTTC
.	TRBJ2-5	.	TRBV11-2	CASSREGVTQYF	TGTGCCAGCAGCCGCGAAGGGGTGACCCAGTACTTC
TRBD1	TRBJ1-5	.	TRBV3-1/TRBV3-2	CASSQGDSQPQHF	TGTGCCAGCAGCCAGGGGGACAGCCAGCCCCAGCATTTT
.	TRBJ2-5	.	TRBV24-1	CATSDTTVQETQYF	TGTGCCACCAGTGATACGACAGTCCAAGAGACCCAGTACTTC
TRBD2	TRBJ2-7	.	TRBV14	CASRPSGGLGEQYF	TGTGCCAGCAGACCTAGCGGGGGCCTCGGGGAGCAGTACTTC
TRBD2	TRBJ2-1	.	TRBV5-1	CASSFDTSGGKYNEQFF	TGCGCCAGCAGCTTTGACACTAGCGGGGGGAAATACAATGAGCAGTTCTTC
.	TRBJ1-1	.	TRBV3-1/TRBV3-2	CASSQGLSPSEAFF	TGTGCCAGCAGCCAAGGTCTTTCTCCCTCGGAAGCTTTCTTT
TRBD1	TRBJ1-2	.	TRBV28	CASFAQGTGYTF	TGTGCCAGCTTCGCACAGGGGACCGGCTACACCTTC
.	TRBJ1-4	.	TRBV25-1	CASSAGGGFNEKLFF	TGTGCCAGCAGTGCGGGCGGAGGCTTTAATGAAAAACTGTTTTTT
TRBD2	TRBJ2-7	.	TRBV6-2/TRBV6-3	CASSRLAASSYEQYF	TGTGCCAGCAGCCGACTAGCCGCTAGCTCCTACGAGCAGTACTTC
.	TRBJ2-3	.	TRBV24-1	CATSDGMGTQYF	TGTGCCACCAGTGACGGGATGGGGACGCAGTATTTT
TRBD1	TRBJ1-6	few	TRBV5-1	CASSLSTGGRGSPLHF	TGCGCCAGCAGCTTGTCGACAGGGGGAAGGGGTTCACCCCTCCACTTT
TRBD2	TRBJ2-7	.	TRBV9	CASSNRDYTYEQYF	TGTGCCAGCAGCAACCGGGACTACACCTACGAGCAGTACTTC
.	TRBJ1-3	.	TRBV12-3/TRBV12-4	CASSFRGLNTIYF	TGTGCCAGCAGTTTCCGCGGCTTAAACACCATATATTTT
TRBD1	TRBJ1-2	.	TRBV5-1	CASSPPGQGGVFGYTF	TGCGCCAGCAGCCCTCCGGGACAGGGAGGGGTTTTTGGCTACACCTTC
.	TRBJ1-2	.	TRBV24-1	CATSDTGNNYGYTF	TGTGCCACCAGTGACACGGGGAATAACTATGGCTACACCTTC
TRBD2	TRBJ2-7	.	TRBV9	CASSLTSVSSYEQYF	TGTGCCAGCAGCCTTACTAGCGTTAGCTCCTACGAGCAGTACTTC
.	TRBJ1-3	.	TRBV7-2	CASSLRQGNTIYF	TGTGCCAGCAGCTTAAGACAGGGAAACACCATATATTTT
.	TRBJ2-5	.	TRBV6-5	CASRAGTKAWGTQYF	TGTGCCAGCAGGGCCGGGACAAAAGCCTGGGGGACCCAGTACTTC
TRBD1	TRBJ1-1	.	TRBV6-5	CASSFDRGNTEAFF	TGTGCCAGCAGTTTCGACAGGGGGAACACTGAAGCTTTCTTT
.	TRBJ1-5	.	TRBV28	CASTTGNHQPQHF	TGTGCCAGTACCACCGGGAACCATCAGCCCCAGCATTTT
TRBD1	TRBJ2-3	.	TRBV7-8	CASSHTGTGGRTDTQYF	TGTGCCAGCAGCCACACCGGGACAGGGGGGCGCACAGATACGCAGTATTTT